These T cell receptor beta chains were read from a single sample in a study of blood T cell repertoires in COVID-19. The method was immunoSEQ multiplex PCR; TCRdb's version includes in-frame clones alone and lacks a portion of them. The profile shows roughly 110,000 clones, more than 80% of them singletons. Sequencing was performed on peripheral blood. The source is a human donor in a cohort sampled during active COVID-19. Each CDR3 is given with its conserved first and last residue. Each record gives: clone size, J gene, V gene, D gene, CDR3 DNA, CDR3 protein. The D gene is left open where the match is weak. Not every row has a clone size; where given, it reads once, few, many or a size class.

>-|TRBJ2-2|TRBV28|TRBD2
TGTGCCAGCAGTTCTTATCCTACGGGGGGGAACACCGGGGAGCTGTTTTTT
CASSSYPTGGNTGELFF
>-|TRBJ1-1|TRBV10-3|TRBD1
TGTGCCATCAGCGGGGACAGGGGAGTTGGCATGAACACTGAAGCTTTCTTT
CAISGDRGVGMNTEAFF
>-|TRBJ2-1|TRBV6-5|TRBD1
TGTGCCAGCAGTAACCAGGGACAGGGTTACAATGAGCAGTTCTTC
CASSNQGQGYNEQFF
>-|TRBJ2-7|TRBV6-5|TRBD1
TGTGCCAGCAGTCGCCGGGACAGCCCGACCTACGAGCAGTACTTC
CASSRRDSPTYEQYF
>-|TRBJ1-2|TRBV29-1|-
TGCAGCGTTGAAGAGGCCGTGAACTATGGCTACACCTTC
CSVEEAVNYGYTF
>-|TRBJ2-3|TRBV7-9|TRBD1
TGTGCCAGCAGCCCAGGACAGGGTTACACAGATACGCAGTATTTT
CASSPGQGYTDTQYF
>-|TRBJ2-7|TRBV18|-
TGTGCCAGCTCACCACGACAGGATTCCTACGAGCAGTACTTC
CASSPRQDSYEQYF
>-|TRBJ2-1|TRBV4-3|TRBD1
TGCGCCAGCAGCCAGGCCAGGGGGTCCTACAATGAGCAGTTCTTC
CASSQARGSYNEQFF
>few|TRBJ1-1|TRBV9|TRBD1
TGTGCCAGCAGTCGGGACAGCACTTTAATGAACACTGAAGCTTTCTTT
CASSRDSTLMNTEAFF
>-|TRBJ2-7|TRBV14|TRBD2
TGTGCCAGCAGCCAAAAGGTGGGACTAGCCTCCGAGCAGTACTTC
CASSQKVGLASEQYF
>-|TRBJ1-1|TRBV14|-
TGTGCCAGCAGCCGTTGGACTGGGGCTGAAGCTTTCTTT
CASSRWTGAEAFF
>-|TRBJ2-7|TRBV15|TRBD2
TGTGCCACCAGCAGAGATCTAGGCGGGAGGGGCTACGAGCAGTACTTC
CATSRDLGGRGYEQYF
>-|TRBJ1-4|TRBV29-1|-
TGCAGCGTTAAGGTCGGTTTAGGGCCAGGGGACGGTGAAAAACTGTTTTTT
CSVKVGLGPGDGEKLFF
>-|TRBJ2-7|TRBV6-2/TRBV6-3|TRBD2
TGTGCCAGCAGTTCTGGACTAGCGGGAGGCCACGGAATAGTGTTC
CASSSGLAGGHGIVF
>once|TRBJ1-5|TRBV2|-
TGTGCCAGCAGTGCAAGGGGGAATCAGCCCCAGCATTTT
CASSARGNQPQHF
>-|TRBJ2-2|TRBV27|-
TGTGCCAGCAGTTTGCTAGCCGGGGAGCTGTTTTTT
CASSLLAGELFF
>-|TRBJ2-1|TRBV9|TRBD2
TGTGCCAGCAGCCCCCGTTATGCGGGGGGGAACAATGAGCAGTTCTTC
CASSPRYAGGNNEQFF
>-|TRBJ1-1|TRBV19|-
TGTGCCAGTAGTATAAGATCGGGACATTTTGAAGCTTTCTTT
CASSIRSGHFEAFF
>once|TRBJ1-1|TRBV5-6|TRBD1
TGTGCCAGCAGCTTTGGACAGGGGGACACTGAAGCTTTCTTT
CASSFGQGDTEAFF
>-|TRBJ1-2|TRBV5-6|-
TGTGCCAGCAGCTTGGTAATGTGGGTCCGAGGTGGATATGGCTACACCTTC
CASSLVMWVRGGYGYTF
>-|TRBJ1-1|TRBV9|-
TGTGCCAGCAGCCTCGGACAGAACACTGAAGCTTTCTTT
CASSLGQNTEAFF
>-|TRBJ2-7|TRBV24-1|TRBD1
TGTGCCACCAGTGATTCCGGGACAGGGTTCTACGAGCAGTACTTC
CATSDSGTGFYEQYF
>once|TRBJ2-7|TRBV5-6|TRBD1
TGTGCCAGCAGCTTGGTAGGACAGGGACACTACGAGCAGTACTTC
CASSLVGQGHYEQYF